Each of the 25 T cell receptor beta chains below was sequenced from the same sample in a study of shared clonotypes between healthy human individuals. Assay used: immunoSEQ multiplex PCR; TCRdb lists only in-frame clones, some missing. The sample yields over a million clones, 95% to 97% seen once. Sequenced sample: naive CD4+ T cells sorted from blood. Subset defined: CD45RA+ positively selected. These receptors originate from a man aged 30 to 39 in good health.

The chain joins TRBV9 to TRBJ1-2, with D hard to call. Trimming shortened V by 3 bases and J by 0 bases, and 6 bases separated the two germline ends. The CDR3 contains 13 residues. CDR1 SGDLS and CDR2 YYNGEE come from the germline V gene. CDR3 sequence reads: CASSAAPNYGYTF. As DNA, the CDR3 is TGTGCCAGCAGCGCGGCTCCTAACTATGGCTACACCTTC.

The gene calls are TRBV11-2 and TRBJ2-2; D might be TRBD1 or TRBD2, each matching 5 bases. The CDR3 runs 15 residues. Trimming pared 7 bases from V and 4 bases from J, leaving 16 bases between. Germline values: CDR1 SGHAT, CDR2 FQNNGV. CDR3 bases: TGTGCCAGCACCCTATATGGGGGTAGCACCGGGGAGCTGTTTTTT. This translates into CASTLYGGSTGELFF. The entire variable domain, with the rest obtained from reference TRBV11-2 and TRBJ2-2, is as follows: EAGVAQSPRYKIIEKRQSVAFWCNPISGHATLYWYQQILGQGPKLLIQFQNNGVVDDSQLPKDRFSAERLKGVDSTLKIQPAKLEDSAVYLCASTLYGGSTGELFFGEGSRLTVL.

Regarding this clone: Other DNA sequences from this sample encode an identical CDR3 as well. The DNA for the CDR3 is TGTGCCAGCTCAGGGCTAGCGGGTAACCAAGAGACCCAGTACTTC. The encoded protein is CASSGLAGNQETQYF. V and J are TRBV18 and TRBJ2-5; 8 bases fit TRBD2. V was pared by 5 bases and J by 0 bases, with 5 bases of the junction left unmatched. Germline V CDR1 and CDR2: KGHSH, LQKENI. The CDR3 loop spans 15 amino acids.

This chain links TRBV30 with TRBJ2-1; TRBD2 aligns across 8 bases. This CDR3 contains 14 residues. Losses at the gene ends were 4 bases for V and 9 bases for J; bases not matched to a gene: 11. Germline V CDR1 and CDR2: GTSNPN, SVGIG (reference sequence). This CDR3 reads CAWIAGRVRGEQFF. The DNA for the CDR3 is TGTGCCTGGATAGCGGGACGTGTCCGGGGTGAGCAGTTCTTC.

On this clone: The same CDR3 is also encoded by other DNA sequences in this sample. This sequence joins TRBV4-2 and TRBJ2-1, with 7 bases that match TRBD2. V trimming: 3 bases; J trimming: 1 base; junction bases outside the gene matches: 6. CDR1 and CDR2 (germline): LGHNA, YNFKEQ. The CDR3 totals 16 residues. For the CDR3, the DNA is TGTGCCAGCAGCCAGGGAGGGTCGGGGTCCTACAATGAGCAGTTCTTC. Amino acids: CASSQGGSGSYNEQFF.

This chain joins TRBV2 and TRBJ1-3, with D unclear. The CDR3 covers 16 residues. V shed 2 bases and J shed 0 bases, with 11 bases lying between them. Per the germline V gene, CDR1 is SNHLY and CDR2 is FYNNEI. The CDR3 loop reads CASSENSGFSGNTIYF. CDR3 DNA sequence: TGTGCCAGCAGTGAAAACTCGGGCTTCTCTGGAAACACCATATATTTT.

Worth noting for this clone: The same CDR3 also results from other DNA sequences found in this sample. In nucleotides, the CDR3 is TGCGCCAGCAGCTTTACAGGGCAGAACACTGAAGCTTTCTTT. It specifies CASSFTGQNTEAFF. This chain links TRBV5-1 with TRBJ1-1, with D maybe TRBD1 (6 bases). The CDR3 runs to 14 residues. Germline CDR1 is SGHRS and CDR2 is YFSETQ. Trimming stripped 2 bases from V and 1 base from J, with 9 bases between.

This chain uses TRBV5-1 with TRBJ2-1, with D tentatively TRBD1 (6 bases). CDR3 length: 15 residues. Germline V gene lookup returns CDR1 SGHRS and CDR2 YFSETQ. The V and J ends lost 2 bases and 4 bases respectively, with 13 bases between them. The CDR3: CASSFTGRIYNEQFF. The CDR3 DNA sequence: TGCGCCAGCAGCTTCACAGGGCGGATATACAATGAGCAGTTCTTC. Drawing the rest from reference TRBV5-1 and TRBJ2-1, the complete variable domain is KAGVTQTPRYLIKTRGQQVTLSCSPISGHRSVSWYQQTPGQGLQFLFEYFSETQRNKGNFPGRFSGRQFSNSRSEMNVSTLELGDSALYLCASSFTGRIYNEQFFGPGTRLTVL.

This rearrangement joins TRBV6-5 to TRBJ2-7; D possibly matches TRBD1 or TRBD2 (5 bases each). This CDR3 region has 15 residues. Germline CDR1 is MNHEY and CDR2 is SVGAGI. Trimming shortened V by 5 bases and J by 2 bases, and 16 bases separated the two germline ends. The CDR3 region has the DNA TGTGCCAGCAGTACCACCGGGACGGTTACCTACGAGCAGTACTTC. Translation: CASSTTGTVTYEQYF.

The rearrangement uses TRBV2 and TRBJ2-6, with D uncertain. Looked up from germline, CDR1 is SNHLY and CDR2 is FYNNEI. CDR3 length: 13 amino acids. Trimming removed 7 bases at V and 3 bases at J, with 7 bases between. The CDR3 sequence: CASKEGGANVLTF. The CDR3 region has the DNA TGTGCCAGCAAGGAAGGTGGGGCCAACGTCCTGACTTTC.

The chain uses TRBV5-4 and TRBJ2-7; perhaps TRBD1 as D (5 bases). CDR3 length: 14 residues. The V and J ends lost 0 bases and 5 bases respectively, with 12 bases between them. Germline-derived CDR1 and CDR2 are SGHNT and YYREEE (reference sequence). The CDR3 sequence is CASSLEGSRNEQYF. CDR3 in DNA: TGTGCCAGCAGCTTGGAGGGGTCTAGGAACGAGCAGTACTTC.

The chain has TRBV6-1 and TRBJ2-7; tentative D call: TRBD2 (6 bases). This CDR3 contains 14 residues. Germline CDR1 is MNHNS and CDR2 is SASEGT. The V and J ends lost 10 bases and 3 bases respectively, with 19 bases between them. The CDR3, as DNA: TGTGCCACCCCGGGGAGGCAGGGAGGCTACGAGCAGTACTTC. This sequence encodes CATPGRQGGYEQYF.

The chain recombines TRBV18 with TRBJ2-2, with TRBD1 identical over 7 bases. This CDR3 region has 14 residues. Germline V gene sequence: CDR1 KGHSH, CDR2 LQKENI. Germline trimming cut 5 bases from V and 3 bases from J; bases unmatched to any gene: 3. In DNA, the CDR3 is TGTGCCAGCTCAAGGGACAGTTACACCGGGGAGCTGTTTTTT. Translating it yields CASSRDSYTGELFF.

For the CDR3, the DNA is TGTGCCAGCAGCCAACCGGGACAGGGGGCCGACGAGCAGTACTTC. This translates into CASSQPGQGADEQYF. The chain has TRBV14 and TRBJ2-7; TRBD1 agrees at 12 bases. Germline trimming cut 2 bases from V and 5 bases from J; bases unmatched to any gene: 4. This CDR3 is 15 amino acids long. Germline CDR1 and CDR2: SGHDN and FVKESK.

This chain connects TRBV7-8 to TRBJ2-3; 8 positions match TRBD2. In germline, CDR1 is SGHVS, CDR2 FQNEAQ. Trimming at V came to 1 base and at J to 7 bases, leaving 13 bases not matched to a gene. The CDR3 loop spans 17 amino acids. CDR3 region: CASSLDGSGIARNTQYF. Here the CDR3 DNA reads TGTGCCAGCAGCTTAGATGGTAGCGGGATTGCCCGGAATACGCAGTATTTT.

V and J are TRBV5-5 and TRBJ1-4; 8 bases align to TRBD1. In germline, CDR1 is SGHKS, CDR2 YYEKEE (reference sequence). The junction had 6 bases not matched to a gene; V was cut back by 3 bases and J by 8 bases. This CDR3 spans 14 amino acids. CDR3 nucleotide sequence: TGTGCCAGCAGCTCTCAGGGGGCGGGAGAAAAACTGTTTTTT. This encodes CASSSQGAGEKLFF.

The chain couples TRBV11-2 to TRBJ2-5, with TRBD2 matching 8 bases. V was pared by 5 bases and J by 4 bases, with 12 bases of the junction left unmatched. Germline lookup yields CDR1 SGHAT and CDR2 FQNNGV. The length of the CDR3 is 16 residues. The CDR3 loop is CASSRGGLETTETQYF. In DNA form, the CDR3 reads TGTGCCAGCAGCCGGGGGGGACTCGAGACGACAGAGACCCAGTACTTC.

The gene calls are TRBV6-6 and TRBJ2-7; D not certain. Germline V lookup: CDR1 MNHNY, CDR2 SVGAGI (reference sequence). This CDR3 comprises 15 residues. V was shortened by 6 bases and J by 0 bases, with 15 bases between the two germline ends. As DNA, the CDR3 is TGTGCCAGCAGCGCGGCCTGGGATGACTCCTACGAGCAGTACTTC. It codes for CASSAAWDDSYEQYF.

This chain uses TRBV29-1 with TRBJ2-3; D gene uncertain. The CDR3 loop spans 11 amino acids. Germline V gene sequence: CDR1 SQVTM, CDR2 ANQGSEA. V shed 8 bases and J shed 4 bases, with 10 bases lying between them. The DNA for the CDR3 is TGCAGCTTCCAGAGATCAGATACGCAGTATTTT. This codes for CSFQRSDTQYF.

The rearrangement joins TRBV6-5 to TRBJ1-1, with 11 bases lining up with TRBD1. This CDR3 is built from 13 residues. V trimming: 6 bases; J trimming: 3 bases; junction bases outside the gene matches: 0. Germline-derived CDR1 and CDR2 are MNHEY and SVGAGI. Written as DNA, the CDR3 is TGTGCCAGCAGGGGACAGGGGGACACTGAAGCTTTCTTT. Its translation: CASRGQGDTEAFF.

The rearrangement links TRBV7-9 to TRBJ2-5; D possibly uses TRBD1 or TRBD2 (5 bases each). The germline V gene has CDR1 SEHNR and CDR2 FQNEAQ (reference sequence). This CDR3 region has 13 residues. Trimming removed 8 bases at V and 6 bases at J, with 16 bases between. The CDR3 coding sequence is TGTGCCAGCGGTAGCAGGGTGGGACAGACCCAGTACTTC. Amino acids: CASGSRVGQTQYF.

The chain combines TRBV5-4 with TRBJ2-7, with D maybe TRBD2 (5 bases). Germline V gene data show CDR1 as SGHNT and CDR2 as YYREEE (reference sequence). CDR3 length equals 13 residues. V lost 5 bases, J lost 2 bases, and 11 bases lay in between. The CDR3, as DNA: TGTGCCAGCAGGGCGTTCGGGGCCTACGAGCAGTACTTC. Translation gives CASRAFGAYEQYF.

The chain uses TRBV9 and TRBJ2-2; 9 bases align to TRBD1. Trimming at V came to 0 bases and at J to 6 bases, leaving 9 bases not matched to a gene. The CDR3 extends over 17 amino acids. In germline, CDR1 is SGDLS, CDR2 YYNGEE. The CDR3 DNA reads as TGTGCCAGCAGCGTAGTAGGGACAGGGCGGGTCGCCGGGGAGCTGTTTTTT. This encodes CASSVVGTGRVAGELFF.

The chain recombines TRBV30 with TRBJ1-5; D not certain. The V and J ends lost 2 bases and 6 bases respectively, with 11 bases between them. Germline CDR1 is GTSNPN and CDR2 is SVGIG (reference sequence). The CDR3 extends over 13 amino acids. The CDR3 protein is CAWSPAGSQPQHF. CDR3 in DNA: TGTGCCTGGAGTCCGGCGGGGAGTCAGCCCCAGCATTTT.

In regard to this clone: Other DNA sequences in the same sample also yield this CDR3. This sequence joins TRBV9 and TRBJ2-1; 8 nucleotides align to TRBD1. CDR3 length equals 15 residues. V gave up 0 bases and J gave up 4 bases; unmatched junction bases: 3. Per germline, CDR1 SGDLS and CDR2 YYNGEE. The CDR3 DNA reads as TGTGCCAGCAGCGTAGGAGGGGACAGGTACAATGAGCAGTTCTTC. This codes for CASSVGGDRYNEQFF.